These 21 T cell receptor beta chains were sequenced from one sample in a study of early T cells in non-severe SARS-CoV-2 infection. TCRdb recomputed calls from the 5' RACE reads with MiXCR, one row per CDR3 protein. The table shows tens of thousands of distinct CDR3 sequences, with 6% to 7% occurring only once. Source material: whole blood. All receptors come from an adult who was a healthcare worker with PCR-confirmed SARS-CoV-2 infection or an uninfected control (not recorded which).

This rearrangement joins TRBV2 to TRBJ2-7; perhaps D is TRBD1 or TRBD2 (7 bases each). The CDR3 has 14 amino acids. Germline V gene lookup returns CDR1 SNHLY and CDR2 FYNNEI. With 9 bases removed from V and 3 bases from J, the gap between germline ends came to 18 bases. CDR3 amino acids: CASALAGGDYEQYF. CDR3 nucleotides: TGTGCCAGTGCATTGGCAGGGGGGGACTACGAGCAGTACTTC.

As for this clonotype: Just one base apart from a much larger clone, this may be a read error. The chain joins TRBV20-1 to TRBJ2-7; TRBD1 matches at 10 bases. This CDR3 contains 15 residues. V lost 5 bases and J lost 3; bases outside the gene matches: 10. The V gene's germline CDR1 is DFQATT and CDR2 SNEGSKA (reference sequence). The DNA for the CDR3 is TGCAGTGCTCCCCTGGGACAGGGGCTCCGCTACGAGCAGTACTTC. Protein sequence: CSAPLGQGLRYEQYF.

The chain is built from TRBV7-8 and TRBJ2-2; D is unclear. The CDR3 runs 15 residues. The V and J ends lost 3 bases and 3 bases respectively, with 11 bases between them. The germline CDR1 and CDR2 sequences are SGHVS and FQNEAQ. DNA for the CDR3: TGTGCCAGCAGCTTTGTGAACAGTTACACCGGGGAGCTGTTTTTT. Translation gives CASSFVNSYTGELFF.

This clonotype has ten or more counts. The chain couples TRBV5-1 to TRBJ2-3, with D hard to call. V was clipped by 2 bases and J by 6 bases, with 7 bases between them. This CDR3 is 12 amino acids long. The germline CDR1 and CDR2 sequences are SGHRS and YFSETQ. The CDR3 coding sequence is TGCGCCAGCAGCTTAACCCTGGATACGCAGTATTTT. This sequence encodes CASSLTLDTQYF.

The rearrangement uses TRBV2 and TRBJ2-5; D remains ambiguous. Looked up from germline, CDR1 is SNHLY and CDR2 is FYNNEI. The CDR3 loop spans 14 amino acids. V lost 3 bases, J lost 3 bases, and 11 bases lay in between. This CDR3 is CASSDPLTKETQYF. In nucleotides, the CDR3 is TGTGCCAGCAGTGACCCCCTGACCAAAGAGACCCAGTACTTC. Combining the CDR3 with reference TRBV2 and TRBJ2-5 gives the whole variable domain EPEVTQTPSHQVTQMGQEVILRCVPISNHLYFYWYRQILGQKVEFLVSFYNNEISEKSEIFDDQFSVERPDGSNFTLKIRSTKLEDSAMYFCASSDPLTKETQYFGPGTRLLVL.

This clonotype was detected a few times. The J gene is TRBJ2-3, the V gene TRBV5-1, with 7 bases matching TRBD1. The V gene end was trimmed by 1 base and the J gene end by 6 bases; junction bases not matched to a gene: 8. The CDR3 is made up of 15 amino acids. The germline V gene has CDR1 SGHRS and CDR2 YFSETQ. The CDR3 spells CASSLRTGAQDTQYF. For the CDR3, the DNA is TGCGCCAGCAGCTTGCGGACAGGAGCTCAGGATACGCAGTATTTT.

The table lists this clonotype with many counts. The rearrangement links TRBV10-1 to TRBJ2-3; D is uncertain. V was shortened by 4 bases and J by 0 bases, with 8 bases between the two germline ends. The CDR3 extends over 14 amino acids. Germline V gives CDR1 WNHNN, CDR2 SYGVQD (reference sequence). The CDR3 DNA is TGCGCCAGCAGTGTGGGTTCTAGCACAGATACGCAGTATTTT. Protein: CASSVGSSTDTQYF.

The chain couples TRBV24-1 to TRBJ1-2, with D perhaps matching TRBD1 (5 bases). The CDR3 loop spans 13 amino acids. Germline CDR1 is KGHDR and CDR2 is SFDVKD. The germline V and J ends were trimmed by 5 bases and 6 bases, with 12 bases remaining between them. CDR3 in amino acids: CATSGDSRDGYTF. The CDR3 coding sequence is TGTGCCACCAGTGGAGACAGTCGAGATGGCTACACCTTC.

This clonotype was seen many times. This rearrangement joins TRBV6-5 to TRBJ1-6, with TRBD1 matching 8 bases. V dropped 4 bases and J dropped 2; count of bases not matched to a gene: 1. The CDR3 has 15 residues. CDR1 is MNHEY, CDR2 SVGAGI, per germline. CDR3 in amino acids: CASSLQGAYNSPLHF. The CDR3 region has the DNA TGTGCCAGCAGTTTACAGGGGGCCTATAATTCACCCCTCCACTTT.

In this sample, this clonotype turned up many times. V usage is TRBV12-3 or TRBV12-4 and J usage is TRBJ2-3; 8 bases are shared with TRBD1. With V trimmed by 6 bases and J by 3 bases, 5 bases remained unmatched. The CDR3 is 14 amino acids. CDR3 nucleotide sequence: TGTGCCAGCAGACAGGGGGGTCGGACAGATACGCAGTATTTT. This sequence encodes CASRQGGRTDTQYF.

This clonotype was recorded at least ten times. The gene calls are TRBV10-3 and TRBJ1-1, with D possibly TRBD1 on 5 matching bases. V was trimmed by 0 bases and J by 3 bases, leaving 20 bases between them. This CDR3 comprises 18 residues. Germline CDR1 and CDR2: ENHRY and SYGVKD. The CDR3, as DNA: TGTGCCATCAGTGAGTCATTTGGGCAGGGACGTAGGGACACTGAAGCTTTCTTT. It yields the protein CAISESFGQGRRDTEAFF.

This clonotype was picked up many times. The chain recombines TRBV20-1 with TRBJ2-5, with 7 nucleotides matching TRBD2. V gave up 2 bases and J gave up 4 bases; unmatched junction bases: 7. The CDR3 length is 14 residues. Germline CDR1 and CDR2: DFQATT and SNEGSKA (reference sequence). The CDR3 sequence: CSARFPTSTETQYF. CDR3 nucleotide sequence: TGCAGTGCTAGATTCCCGACTAGCACAGAGACCCAGTACTTC.

This clonotype has more than one count but fewer than ten. The CDR3 bases are TGTGCCAGCAGCTTAGGGGGCAGCAAAGAGACCCAGTACTTC. Translated, it gives CASSLGGSKETQYF. The chain combines TRBV7-2 with TRBJ2-5; D is perhaps TRBD1 (5 bases). V lost 1 base and J lost 3, with 9 bases in between. The CDR3 length is 14 residues. Germline CDR1 is SGHTA and CDR2 is FQGNSA.

V gene TRBV6-6 combines with J gene TRBJ2-2; D gene uncertain. Per the germline V gene, CDR1 is MNHNY and CDR2 is SVGAGI (reference sequence). The CDR3 sequence is 15 residues long. V shed 6 bases and J shed 4 bases, with 15 bases lying between them. CDR3 in DNA: TGTGCCAGCAGCCGCTGGGCGGAGAGCACCGGGGAGCTGTTTTTT. Translation: CASSRWAESTGELFF.

This clonotype was detected many times. The genes are TRBV10-2 and TRBJ2-2; 10 bases align to TRBD1. The CDR3 loop spans 15 amino acids. Germline trimming cut 6 bases from V and 5 bases from J; bases unmatched to any gene: 6. The germline CDR1 and CDR2 sequences are WSHSY and SAAADI. The CDR3 protein is CASSPDRGLTGELFF. As DNA, the CDR3 is TGCGCCAGCAGCCCAGACAGGGGGCTGACCGGGGAGCTGTTTTTT.

Only a few counts were recorded for this clonotype. The chain carries TRBV12-3 or TRBV12-4 and TRBJ2-2; perhaps D is TRBD1 or TRBD2 (5 bases each). The V and J ends lost 5 bases and 0 bases respectively, with 13 bases between them. This CDR3 has 16 amino acids. CDR3: CASSETGTTNTGELFF. In DNA, the CDR3 is TGTGCCAGCAGTGAGACCGGGACCACGAACACCGGGGAGCTGTTTTTT.

The chain's CDR3 is CASSDRQGGSPLHF. In DNA form, the CDR3 reads TGTGCCAGCAGTGACAGACAGGGAGGTTCACCCCTCCACTTT. The genes are TRBV6-1 and TRBJ1-6; 7 nucleotides match TRBD1. CDR3 size: 14 residues. From germline, CDR1 is MNHNS and CDR2 SASEGT. After removal of 3 bases from V and 9 bases from J, the junction contained 5 bases not matched to a gene.

This clonotype was seen only a few times. The chain joins TRBV25-1 to TRBJ2-2; the D gene is possibly TRBD2 (5 bases). Germline CDR1 reads MGHDK; CDR2 reads SYGVNS. Deletions cut 1 base from V and 5 bases from J, with 14 bases between. This CDR3 region has 16 residues. The CDR3 here is CASSESGMGRTGELFF. CDR3 sequence (DNA): TGTGCCAGCAGTGAATCGGGAATGGGTAGAACCGGGGAGCTGTTTTTT.

This clonotype showed up many times. The V gene is TRBV4-3, the J gene TRBJ2-7, with D maybe TRBD1 (8 bases). The V and J ends lost 1 base and 2 bases respectively, with 15 bases between them. The CDR3 spans 16 residues. From germline, CDR1 is LGHNA and CDR2 YSLEER. Here the CDR3 reads CASSQAQTGGAYEQYF. The CDR3 DNA is TGCGCCAGCAGCCAAGCACAAACAGGGGGGGCCTACGAGCAGTACTTC.

This clonotype was seen a handful of times. Germline and junction disagree at one end, which may indicate a read error. The rearrangement joins TRBV7-9 to TRBJ1-5; D call uncertain. Germline CDR1 is SEHNR and CDR2 is FQNEAQ (reference sequence). The CDR3 extends over 16 amino acids. The CDR3 sequence: CASSFFWAVHNLPQHF. The CDR3, as DNA: TGTGCCAGCAGCTTCTTTTGGGCCGTTCATAATCTGCCCCAGCATTTT. Using reference TRBV7-9 and TRBJ1-5 for the parts outside the CDR3, the full variable domain is DTGVSQNPRHKITKRGQNVTFRCDPISEHNRLYWYRQTLGQGPEFLTYFQNEAQLEKSRLLSDRFSAERPKGSFSTLEIQRTEQGDSAMYLCASSFFWAVHNLPQHFGDGTRLSIL.

In this sample, this clonotype turned up many times. The chain uses TRBV18 and TRBJ2-1, with 9 bases lining up with TRBD1. V shed 5 bases, J shed 6 bases, and the junction held 5 bases outside the gene matches. The CDR3 is 14 residues long. The germline V gene encodes CDR1 KGHSH and CDR2 LQKENI. In nucleotides, the CDR3 is TGTGCCAGCTCAAAAGGACAGGGGAGCAATGAGCAGTTCTTC. The encoded protein is CASSKGQGSNEQFF.